This T cell receptor (beta chain) was recovered during a study of blood T cell repertoires in COVID-19. Looking at the study overall: T cells, B-cell-depleted T cells, or PBMCs supplied cDNA or gDNA.

The Seattle site enrolled patients during active infection and followed them longitudinally. Method: immunoSEQ multiplex PCR; TCRdb's copy keeps in-frame clones and lacks some. The table lists roughly 60,000 clones, roughly 80% of them singletons. J lost 4 bases, V lost 6 bases, and 8 bases had no gene match. This CDR3 has 14 amino acids. CDR1 is MNHEY, CDR2 SVGEGT, per germline. This receptor was obtained from a man older than 75 with COVID-19, enrolled during active disease. V is TRBV6-2 or TRBV6-3 and J is TRBJ1-2; 7 nucleotides match TRBD1. Sequenced sample: peripheral blood. The CDR3 is CASSRPGQTYGYTF. The CDR3 bases are TGTGCCAGCAGCCGGCCGGGACAGACCTATGGCTACACCTTC.